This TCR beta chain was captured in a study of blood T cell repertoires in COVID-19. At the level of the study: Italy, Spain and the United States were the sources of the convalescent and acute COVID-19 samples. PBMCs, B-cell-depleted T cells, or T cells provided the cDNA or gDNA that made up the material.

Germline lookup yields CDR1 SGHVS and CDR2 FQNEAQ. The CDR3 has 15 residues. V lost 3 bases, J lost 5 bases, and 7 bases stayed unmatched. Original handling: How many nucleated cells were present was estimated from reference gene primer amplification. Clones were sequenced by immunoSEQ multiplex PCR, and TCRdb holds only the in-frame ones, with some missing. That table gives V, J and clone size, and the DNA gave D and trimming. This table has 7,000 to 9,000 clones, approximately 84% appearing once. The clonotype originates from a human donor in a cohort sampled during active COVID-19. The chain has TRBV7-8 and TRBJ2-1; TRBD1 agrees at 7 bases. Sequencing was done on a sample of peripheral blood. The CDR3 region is CASSFGRGTNNEQFF. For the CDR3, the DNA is TGTGCCAGCAGCTTTGGCAGGGGGACGAACAATGAGCAGTTCTTC.